One and the same sample provided the 7 T cell receptor beta chains below, sequenced in a study of regulatory T cells in long-lasting Graves disease. Documented time point: newly diagnosed GD, antithyroid drugs for less than 3 months. Extracted RNA from PBMCs served as the source of the TCR library. According to the study, TCR beta libraries were built with iRepertoire HTBI primers and CDR3-region Arm-PCR. From the multiplex PCR reads, TCRdb called clonotypes with MiXCR, one entry per CDR3 protein. The table records approximately 400,000 distinct CDR3 sequences, around 16% of them present only once. Sequenced material: peripheral blood mononuclear cells (PBMCs), taken at new diagnosis, from a patient treated with antithyroid drugs. The receptors here all came from a female donor with Graves disease.

In its sample, this clonotype was seen many times. J is TRBJ1-1 and V is TRBV7-9, with TRBD1 matching over 7 bases. The germline V gene has CDR1 SEHNR and CDR2 FQNEAQ (reference sequence). V lost 6 bases and J lost 1; bases outside the gene matches: 5. CDR3 size: 14 residues. DNA for the CDR3: TGTGCCAGCAGGTCCGGGACAGAGAACACTGAAGCTTTCTTT. Its translation: CASRSGTENTEAFF.

This clonotype has a count of ten or more. The chain is built from TRBV7-9 and TRBJ1-1; 7 bases fit TRBD1. This CDR3 is built from 13 residues. Unmatched junction bases numbered 9, after V lost 10 bases and J lost 4 bases. CDR1 SEHNR and CDR2 FQNEAQ come from the germline V gene (reference sequence). The CDR3 here is CATRRGLGTEAFF. The CDR3 coding sequence is TGTGCCACAAGGAGGGGGCTCGGCACTGAAGCTTTCTTT.

The table lists this clonotype with many counts. This sequence joins TRBV10-3 and TRBJ2-3; 11 bases fit TRBD1. This CDR3 has 18 amino acids. V was pared by 2 bases and J by 3 bases, with 10 bases of the junction left unmatched. Germline loops: CDR1 ENHRY, CDR2 SYGVKD. CDR3 DNA: TGTGCCATCAGTGAGCCGACCGGACAGGGGGCTGATACAGATACGCAGTATTTT. Protein sequence: CAISEPTGQGADTDTQYF.

Only a few counts were recorded for this clonotype. The chain has TRBV19 and TRBJ1-1; 8 bases are a match to TRBD1. Germline V CDR1 and CDR2: LNHDA, SQIVND (reference sequence). CDR3 length: 10 residues. J gave up 10 bases and V 10 bases, and 5 bases lay outside the gene matches. The CDR3 here is CATYDRGAFF. The CDR3 DNA sequence: TGTGCCACCTACGACAGGGGAGCTTTCTTT.

The chain is built from TRBV12-5 and TRBJ1-2, with TRBD1 matching 8 bases. CDR3 size: 14 residues. Unmatched junction bases numbered 9, after V lost 5 bases and J lost 7 bases. The V gene's germline CDR1 is LGHNT and CDR2 FRNRAP. CDR3 coding DNA: TGTGCTAGTGGTGCCGGACAGGGAGGTCGTGGCTACACCTTC. Its translation is CASGAGQGGRGYTF. Full variable domain (missing parts from reference TRBV12-5 and TRBJ1-2): DARVTQTPRHKVTEMGQEVTMRCQPILGHNTVFWYRQTMMQGLELLAYFRNRAPLDDSGMPKDRFSAEMPDATLATLKIQPSEPRDSAVYFCASGAGQGGRGYTFGSGTRLTVV.

This clonotype was seen many times. The V call is TRBV12-3 or TRBV12-4, the J call TRBJ2-5; D gene ambiguous. The CDR3 consists of 11 residues. The V and J ends lost 3 bases and 3 bases respectively, with 2 bases between them. The CDR3 protein is CASSFKETQYF. The CDR3 DNA reads as TGTGCCAGCAGTTTTAAAGAGACCCAGTACTTC.

Ten or more counts support this clonotype. This rearrangement joins TRBV20-1 to TRBJ1-1; D not certain. V lost 3 bases to trimming and J lost 2 bases, with 16 bases between them. Germline V gene lookup returns CDR1 DFQATT and CDR2 SNEGSKA (reference sequence). CDR3 length: 15 residues. CDR3 sequence: CSARRTFLGNTEAFF. Here the CDR3 DNA reads TGCAGTGCTAGGAGAACCTTCCTGGGAAACACTGAAGCTTTCTTT.